Listed below are T cell receptor beta chains from one sample, sequenced in a study of shared clonotypes between healthy human individuals. This table comes from immunoSEQ multiplex PCR, and its TCRdb copy is limited to in-frame clones, with some not included. This sample has some 2.1 million clones, with 85% to 95% found just once. Sequences were obtained from naive CD4+ T cells sorted from blood. The receptors were gathered from a man between 18 and 35 years old in good health. Each CDR3 is given with its conserved first and last residue. Fields, in order: clone size, CDR3 length, D gene, V gene, J gene, CDR3 protein, CDR3 DNA. D genes are given only for firm matches. Size is omitted from some rows. Given values are once, few, many or a class for expanded clones.

abundance: .; len: 11; d_gene: .; v_gene: TRBV10-3; j_gene: TRBJ2-1; CDR3aa: CAIRRSNEQFF; CDR3nt: TGTGCCATCAGACGCTCTAATGAGCAGTTCTTC
abundance: .; len: 13; d_gene: TRBD2; v_gene: TRBV7-9; j_gene: TRBJ2-1; CDR3aa: CARGTSGTNEQFF; CDR3nt: TGTGCCAGGGGGACTAGCGGGACCAATGAGCAGTTCTTC
abundance: .; len: 15; d_gene: .; v_gene: TRBV6-1; j_gene: TRBJ2-7; CDR3aa: CASSEFRVSSYEQYF; CDR3nt: TGTGCCAGCAGTGAATTTAGGGTAAGCTCCTACGAGCAGTACTTC
abundance: .; len: 14; d_gene: TRBD2; v_gene: TRBV5-1; j_gene: TRBJ2-4; CDR3aa: CASSLGTSGNIQYF; CDR3nt: TGCGCCAGCAGCTTGGGGACTAGCGGAAACATTCAGTACTTC
abundance: .; len: 12; d_gene: .; v_gene: TRBV5-4; j_gene: TRBJ2-5; CDR3aa: CASSLTGETQYF; CDR3nt: TGTGCCAGCAGCTTGACCGGGGAGACCCAGTACTTC
abundance: .; len: 15; d_gene: TRBD1; v_gene: TRBV6-6; j_gene: TRBJ1-6; CDR3aa: CASSFIGQGHSPLHF; CDR3nt: TGTGCCAGCAGTTTCATCGGACAGGGGCATTCACCCCTCCACTTT
abundance: .; len: 15; d_gene: TRBD1; v_gene: TRBV5-1; j_gene: TRBJ2-3; CDR3aa: CASTEGQGLYGTQYF; CDR3nt: TGCGCCAGCACTGAGGGACAGGGTCTATACGGTACGCAGTATTTT
abundance: .; len: 16; d_gene: .; v_gene: TRBV28; j_gene: TRBJ1-2; CDR3aa: CASSLVFGRVNYGYTF; CDR3nt: TGTGCCAGCAGTTTGGTGTTTGGTAGGGTTAACTATGGCTACACCTTC
abundance: .; len: 15; d_gene: .; v_gene: TRBV9; j_gene: TRBJ1-6; CDR3aa: CASSVLSDDGSPLHF; CDR3nt: TGTGCCAGCAGCGTATTGTCGGATGATGGATCACCCCTCCACTTT
abundance: .; len: 12; d_gene: .; v_gene: TRBV2; j_gene: TRBJ1-4; CDR3aa: CASRESGEKLFF; CDR3nt: TGTGCCAGCAGAGAAAGTGGTGAAAAACTGTTTTTT
abundance: .; len: 12; d_gene: .; v_gene: TRBV28; j_gene: TRBJ1-5; CDR3aa: CASRDLNQPQHF; CDR3nt: TGTGCCAGCAGGGATCTCAATCAGCCCCAGCATTTT
abundance: .; len: 16; d_gene: .; v_gene: TRBV2; j_gene: TRBJ2-3; CDR3aa: CASSVMGQSGTDTQYF; CDR3nt: TGTGCCAGCAGTGTTATGGGGCAGAGCGGCACAGATACGCAGTATTTT
abundance: .; len: 14; d_gene: .; v_gene: TRBV10-3; j_gene: TRBJ1-1; CDR3aa: CAISEGGGNTEAFF; CDR3nt: TGTGCCATCAGTGAAGGGGGAGGGAACACTGAAGCTTTCTTT
abundance: .; len: 15; d_gene: .; v_gene: TRBV28; j_gene: TRBJ1-5; CDR3aa: CASSLGTLTDQPQHF; CDR3nt: TGTGCCAGCAGTTTAGGAACACTCACCGATCAGCCCCAGCATTTT
abundance: .; len: 16; d_gene: .; v_gene: TRBV11-2; j_gene: TRBJ2-6; CDR3aa: CASSRVPGSGANVLTF; CDR3nt: TGTGCCAGCAGCCGGGTCCCCGGCTCTGGGGCCAACGTCCTGACTTTC
abundance: .; len: 16; d_gene: TRBD2; v_gene: TRBV5-1; j_gene: TRBJ2-2; CDR3aa: CASSRLAGDPGGELFF; CDR3nt: TGCGCCAGCAGCCGACTAGCGGGAGACCCTGGCGGGGAGCTGTTTTTT
abundance: .; len: 14; d_gene: TRBD2; v_gene: TRBV5-1; j_gene: TRBJ2-1; CDR3aa: CASSSSGPPNEQFF; CDR3nt: TGCGCCAGCAGCTCTAGCGGCCCCCCCAATGAGCAGTTCTTC
abundance: .; len: 17; d_gene: .; v_gene: TRBV30; j_gene: TRBJ1-1; CDR3aa: CAWSSPPWLSRNTEAFF; CDR3nt: TGTGCCTGGAGCTCACCCCCTTGGTTGTCCAGGAACACTGAAGCTTTCTTT
abundance: .; len: 14; d_gene: .; v_gene: TRBV11-2; j_gene: TRBJ1-1; CDR3aa: CASSHWSASTEAFF; CDR3nt: TGTGCCAGCAGCCACTGGTCGGCGAGTACTGAAGCTTTCTTT
abundance: .; len: 13; d_gene: .; v_gene: TRBV10-2; j_gene: TRBJ2-3; CDR3aa: CASTDQRGDTQYF; CDR3nt: TGCGCCAGCACGGACCAACGGGGGGATACGCAGTATTTT
abundance: .; len: 13; d_gene: TRBD1; v_gene: TRBV7-9; j_gene: TRBJ1-1; CDR3aa: CASPETGRPEAFF; CDR3nt: TGTGCCAGCCCCGAGACAGGGAGACCTGAAGCTTTCTTT
abundance: .; len: 16; d_gene: .; v_gene: TRBV13; j_gene: TRBJ2-1; CDR3aa: CASSLEASPGYNEQFF; CDR3nt: TGTGCCAGCAGCTTAGAGGCGTCTCCCGGGTACAATGAGCAGTTCTTC
abundance: .; len: 12; d_gene: .; v_gene: TRBV4-3; j_gene: TRBJ2-7; CDR3aa: CARSKGDYEQYF; CDR3nt: TGCGCCAGGTCAAAGGGAGACTACGAGCAGTACTTC
abundance: once; len: 17; d_gene: .; v_gene: TRBV21-1; j_gene: TRBJ2-7; CDR3aa: CASSKQGPSGSRGEQYF; CDR3nt: TGTGCCAGCAGCAAACAGGGTCCTAGCGGGAGTAGGGGCGAGCAGTACTTC
abundance: .; len: 14; d_gene: TRBD1; v_gene: TRBV9; j_gene: TRBJ2-2; CDR3aa: CASSAGTGTGELFF; CDR3nt: TGTGCCAGCAGCGCCGGGACAGGCACCGGGGAGCTGTTTTTT
abundance: .; len: 14; d_gene: .; v_gene: TRBV7-9; j_gene: TRBJ2-7; CDR3aa: CASSFDGQSYEQYF; CDR3nt: TGTGCCAGCAGCTTCGATGGACAGTCCTACGAGCAGTACTTC
abundance: .; len: 12; d_gene: .; v_gene: TRBV7-9; j_gene: TRBJ1-1; CDR3aa: CASSYEKVGAFF; CDR3nt: TGTGCCAGCAGCTACGAGAAGGTCGGAGCTTTCTTT
abundance: .; len: 16; d_gene: .; v_gene: TRBV5-1; j_gene: TRBJ2-2; CDR3aa: CASSPEAILNTGELFF; CDR3nt: TGCGCCAGCAGCCCGGAGGCGATTTTGAACACCGGGGAGCTGTTTTTT
abundance: .; len: 15; d_gene: TRBD2; v_gene: TRBV18; j_gene: TRBJ2-1; CDR3aa: CASSPTSGGGNEQFF; CDR3nt: TGTGCCAGCTCACCTACTAGCGGGGGAGGAAATGAGCAGTTCTTC
abundance: .; len: 13; d_gene: .; v_gene: TRBV29-1; j_gene: TRBJ1-5; CDR3aa: CSVEVAAHQPQHF; CDR3nt: TGCAGCGTTGAAGTTGCGGCTCATCAGCCCCAGCATTTT
abundance: .; len: 16; d_gene: TRBD2; v_gene: TRBV2; j_gene: TRBJ2-1; CDR3aa: CASSAWTSGMTNEQFF; CDR3nt: TGTGCCAGCAGTGCTTGGACTAGCGGGATGACAAATGAGCAGTTCTTC
abundance: few; len: 16; d_gene: TRBD1; v_gene: TRBV6-1; j_gene: TRBJ1-5; CDR3aa: CASSAPGTGARQPQHF; CDR3nt: TGTGCCAGCAGTGCGCCTGGGACAGGAGCGCGGCAGCCCCAGCATTTT
abundance: .; len: 12; d_gene: TRBD1; v_gene: TRBV29-1; j_gene: TRBJ2-5; CDR3aa: CSGQGASETQYF; CDR3nt: TGCAGCGGACAGGGGGCGTCAGAGACCCAGTACTTC
abundance: .; len: 14; d_gene: .; v_gene: TRBV11-2; j_gene: TRBJ1-1; CDR3aa: CASGVPPMNTEAFF; CDR3nt: TGTGCCAGCGGGGTACCCCCTATGAACACTGAAGCTTTCTTT
abundance: .; len: 13; d_gene: .; v_gene: TRBV28; j_gene: TRBJ2-7; CDR3aa: CASSKGHSYEQYF; CDR3nt: TGTGCCAGCAGTAAGGGACACTCCTACGAGCAGTACTTC
abundance: .; len: 16; d_gene: .; v_gene: TRBV11-2; j_gene: TRBJ1-3; CDR3aa: CASTLLSGWSGNTIYF; CDR3nt: TGTGCCAGCACCTTATTATCCGGGTGGTCTGGAAACACCATATATTTT
abundance: few; len: 15; d_gene: .; v_gene: TRBV5-1; j_gene: TRBJ2-7; CDR3aa: CASSLAAGNPYEQYF; CDR3nt: TGCGCCAGCAGCTTGGCTGCAGGGAACCCCTACGAGCAGTACTTC
abundance: once; len: 16; d_gene: .; v_gene: TRBV7-9; j_gene: TRBJ1-6; CDR3aa: CASSQGTKGYNSPLHF; CDR3nt: TGTGCCAGCAGCCAGGGAACAAAGGGCTATAATTCACCCCTCCACTTT
abundance: .; len: 14; d_gene: .; v_gene: TRBV5-4; j_gene: TRBJ2-7; CDR3aa: CASSLRASPYEQYF; CDR3nt: TGTGCCAGCAGCTTGAGGGCCAGCCCGTACGAGCAGTACTTC
abundance: .; len: 14; d_gene: .; v_gene: TRBV10-1; j_gene: TRBJ2-3; CDR3aa: CASSLSRDADTQYF; CDR3nt: TGCGCCAGCAGTTTAAGCAGGGACGCCGATACGCAGTATTTT
abundance: .; len: 13; d_gene: TRBD2; v_gene: TRBV30; j_gene: TRBJ2-7; CDR3aa: CACAGLANYEQYF; CDR3nt: TGTGCCTGTGCGGGACTAGCGAACTACGAGCAGTACTTC
abundance: .; len: 13; d_gene: .; v_gene: TRBV21-1; j_gene: TRBJ2-5; CDR3aa: CASSGTGQETQYF; CDR3nt: TGTGCCAGCAGCGGGACAGGACAAGAGACCCAGTACTTC
abundance: .; len: 12; d_gene: .; v_gene: TRBV6-4; j_gene: TRBJ2-2; CDR3aa: CASTRPSGELFF; CDR3nt: TGTGCCAGCACCCGTCCCAGCGGGGAGCTGTTTTTT
abundance: .; len: 13; d_gene: TRBD2; v_gene: TRBV11-2; j_gene: TRBJ2-5; CDR3aa: CASSPGLAETQYF; CDR3nt: TGTGCCAGCAGCCCGGGACTAGCAGAGACCCAGTACTTC
abundance: .; len: 13; d_gene: .; v_gene: TRBV30; j_gene: TRBJ2-1; CDR3aa: CAWTGDTHNEQFF; CDR3nt: TGTGCCTGGACCGGGGACACCCACAATGAGCAGTTCTTC
abundance: .; len: 13; d_gene: .; v_gene: TRBV10-3; j_gene: TRBJ2-5; CDR3aa: CAISDGEQETQYF; CDR3nt: TGTGCCATCAGTGATGGGGAGCAAGAGACCCAGTACTTC
abundance: .; len: 13; d_gene: .; v_gene: TRBV27; j_gene: TRBJ1-5; CDR3aa: CASSLVWREPQHF; CDR3nt: TGTGCCAGCAGTTTAGTATGGCGGGAACCCCAGCATTTT
abundance: .; len: 14; d_gene: TRBD1; v_gene: TRBV25-1; j_gene: TRBJ1-5; CDR3aa: CASSESGQLLPQHF; CDR3nt: TGTGCCAGCAGTGAATCGGGACAGCTTTTGCCCCAGCATTTT
abundance: .; len: 13; d_gene: TRBD2; v_gene: TRBV15; j_gene: TRBJ2-1; CDR3aa: CATEREAYNEQFF; CDR3nt: TGTGCCACCGAGCGGGAGGCCTACAATGAGCAGTTCTTC
abundance: .; len: 13; d_gene: .; v_gene: TRBV5-1; j_gene: TRBJ1-1; CDR3aa: CASRTVWNTEAFF; CDR3nt: TGCGCCAGTAGGACAGTCTGGAACACTGAAGCTTTCTTT